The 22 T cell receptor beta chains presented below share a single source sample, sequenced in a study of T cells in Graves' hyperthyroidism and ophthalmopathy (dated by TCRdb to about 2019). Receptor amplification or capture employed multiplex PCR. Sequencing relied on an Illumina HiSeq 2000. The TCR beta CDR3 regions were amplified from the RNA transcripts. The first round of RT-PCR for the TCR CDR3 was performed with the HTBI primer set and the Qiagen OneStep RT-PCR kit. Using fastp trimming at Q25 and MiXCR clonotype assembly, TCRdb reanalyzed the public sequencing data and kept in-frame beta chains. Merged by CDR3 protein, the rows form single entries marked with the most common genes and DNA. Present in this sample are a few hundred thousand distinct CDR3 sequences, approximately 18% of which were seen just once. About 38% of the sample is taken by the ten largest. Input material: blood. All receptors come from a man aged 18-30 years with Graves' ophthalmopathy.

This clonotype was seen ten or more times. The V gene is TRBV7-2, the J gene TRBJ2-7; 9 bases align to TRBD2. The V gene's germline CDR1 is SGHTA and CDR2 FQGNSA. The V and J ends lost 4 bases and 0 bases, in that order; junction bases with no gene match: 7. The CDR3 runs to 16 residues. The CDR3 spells CASSWRSGRDSYEQYF. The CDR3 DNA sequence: TGTGCCAGCAGCTGGCGTAGCGGGAGAGACTCCTACGAGCAGTACTTC.

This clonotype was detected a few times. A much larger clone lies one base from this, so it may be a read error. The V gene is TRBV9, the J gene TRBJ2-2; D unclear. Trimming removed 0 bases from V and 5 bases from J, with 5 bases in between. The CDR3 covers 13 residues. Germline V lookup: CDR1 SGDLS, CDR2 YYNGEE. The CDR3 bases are TGTGCCAGCAGCGTAGTAGGGACCGGGGAGCTGTTTTTT. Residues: CASSVVGTGELFF.

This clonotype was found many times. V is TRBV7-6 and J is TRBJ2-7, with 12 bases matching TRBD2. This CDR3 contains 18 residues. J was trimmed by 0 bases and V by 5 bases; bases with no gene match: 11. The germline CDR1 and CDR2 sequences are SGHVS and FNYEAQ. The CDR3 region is CASSPQTSGGSNSYEQYF. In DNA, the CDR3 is TGTGCCAGCAGCCCCCAGACTAGCGGGGGATCAAACTCCTACGAGCAGTACTTC.

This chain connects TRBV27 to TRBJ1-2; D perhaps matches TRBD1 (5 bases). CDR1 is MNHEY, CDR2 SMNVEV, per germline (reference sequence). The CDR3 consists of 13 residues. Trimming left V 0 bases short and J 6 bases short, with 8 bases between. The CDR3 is CASSLSRAHGYTF. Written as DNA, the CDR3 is TGTGCCAGCAGTTTATCCAGGGCCCATGGCTACACCTTC.

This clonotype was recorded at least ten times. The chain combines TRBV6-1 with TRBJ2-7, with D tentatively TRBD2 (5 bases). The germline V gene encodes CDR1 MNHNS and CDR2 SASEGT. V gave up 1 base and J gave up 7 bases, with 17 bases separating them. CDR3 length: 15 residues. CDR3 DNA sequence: TGTGCCAGCAGTGAAGATTCGAGGATGGGCGGGGAGCAGTACTTC. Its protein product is CASSEDSRMGGEQYF.

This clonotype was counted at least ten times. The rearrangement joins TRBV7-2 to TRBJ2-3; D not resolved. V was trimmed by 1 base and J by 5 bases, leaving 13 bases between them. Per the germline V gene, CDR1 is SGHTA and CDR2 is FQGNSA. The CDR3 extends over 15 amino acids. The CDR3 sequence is CASSLEAIRGDTQYF. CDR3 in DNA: TGTGCCAGCAGCTTAGAGGCCATCCGAGGAGATACGCAGTATTTT.

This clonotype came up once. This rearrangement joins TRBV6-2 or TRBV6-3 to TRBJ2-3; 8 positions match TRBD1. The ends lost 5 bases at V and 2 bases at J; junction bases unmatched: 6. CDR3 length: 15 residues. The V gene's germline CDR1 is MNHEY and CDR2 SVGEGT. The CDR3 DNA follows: TGTGCCAGCAGTCCCCAGACAGGGGTCACAGATACGCAGTATTTT. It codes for CASSPQTGVTDTQYF.

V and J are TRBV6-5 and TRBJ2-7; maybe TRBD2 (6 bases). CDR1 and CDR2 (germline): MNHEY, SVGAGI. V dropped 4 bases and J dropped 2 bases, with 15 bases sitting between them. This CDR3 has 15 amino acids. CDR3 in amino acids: CASSSTTLAPYEQYF. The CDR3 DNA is TGTGCCAGCAGTTCCACTACTCTAGCGCCCTACGAGCAGTACTTC.

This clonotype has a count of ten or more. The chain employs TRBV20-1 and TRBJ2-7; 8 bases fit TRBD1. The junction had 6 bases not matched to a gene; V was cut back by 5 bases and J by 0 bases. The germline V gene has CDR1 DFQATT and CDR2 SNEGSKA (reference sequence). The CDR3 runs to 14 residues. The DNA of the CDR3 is TGCAGTGCTTTTAACAGGGGGAACTCCTACGAGCAGTACTTC. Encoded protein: CSAFNRGNSYEQYF.

The CDR3 DNA reads TGTGCCAGCAGTATGGCAAGATCTGGAAACACCATATATTTT. It yields the protein CASSMARSGNTIYF. V and J are TRBV2 and TRBJ1-3; no clear D. CDR3 length equals 14 residues. V shed 5 bases and J shed 1 base, with 9 bases lying between them. The germline V gene has CDR1 SNHLY and CDR2 FYNNEI.

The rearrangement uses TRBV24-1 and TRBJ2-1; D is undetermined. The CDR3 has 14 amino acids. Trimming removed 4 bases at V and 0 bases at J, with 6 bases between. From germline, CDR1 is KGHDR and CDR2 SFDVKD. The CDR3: CATSEPGSYNEQFF. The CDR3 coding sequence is TGTGCCACCAGTGAACCGGGCTCCTACAATGAGCAGTTCTTC.

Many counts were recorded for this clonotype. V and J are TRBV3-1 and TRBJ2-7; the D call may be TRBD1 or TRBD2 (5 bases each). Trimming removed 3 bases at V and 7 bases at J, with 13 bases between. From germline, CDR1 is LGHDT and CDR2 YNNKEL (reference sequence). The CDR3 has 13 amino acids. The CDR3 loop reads CASSQAGTWEQYF. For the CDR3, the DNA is TGTGCCAGCAGCCAGGCCGGGACGTGGGAGCAGTACTTC.

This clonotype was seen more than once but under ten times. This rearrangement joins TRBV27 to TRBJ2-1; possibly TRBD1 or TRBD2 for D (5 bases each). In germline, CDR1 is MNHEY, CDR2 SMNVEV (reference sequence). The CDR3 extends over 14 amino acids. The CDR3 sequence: CATNGGRGGNEQFF. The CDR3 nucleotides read TGTGCTACCAATGGAGGTCGGGGCGGGAATGAGCAGTTCTTC.

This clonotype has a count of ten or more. Here the CDR3 reads CASSEGLGGGNSYEQYF. Here the CDR3 DNA reads TGTGCCAGCAGTGAAGGGCTGGGCGGGGGAAACTCCTACGAGCAGTACTTC. This chain links TRBV6-1 with TRBJ2-7; TRBD2 matches at 7 bases. Germline trimming cut 1 base from V and 0 bases from J; bases unmatched to any gene: 9. Germline CDR1 MNHNS, CDR2 SASEGT. CDR3 length equals 17 residues.

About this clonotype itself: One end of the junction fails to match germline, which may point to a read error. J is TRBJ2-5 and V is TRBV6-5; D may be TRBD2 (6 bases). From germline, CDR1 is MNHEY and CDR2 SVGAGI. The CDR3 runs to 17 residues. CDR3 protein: CASSCSSQGLAQETQYF. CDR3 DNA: TGCGCCAGCAGTTGCTCGTCGCAGGGACTTGCACAAGAGACCCAGTACTTC.

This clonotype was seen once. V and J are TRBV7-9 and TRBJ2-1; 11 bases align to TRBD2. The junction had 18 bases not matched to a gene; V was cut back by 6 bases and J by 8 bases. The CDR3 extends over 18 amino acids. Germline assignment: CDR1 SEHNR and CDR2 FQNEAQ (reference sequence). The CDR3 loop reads CASSRDSSGGRGADEQFF. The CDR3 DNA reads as TGTGCCAGCAGTCGGGACTCTAGCGGGGGGCGGGGTGCGGATGAGCAGTTCTTC. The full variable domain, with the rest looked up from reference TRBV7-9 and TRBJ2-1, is DTGVSQNPRHKITKRGQNVTFRCDPISEHNRLYWYRQTLGQGPEFLTYFQNEAQLEKSRLLSDRFSAERPKGSFSTLEIQRTEQGDSAMYLCASSRDSSGGRGADEQFFGPGTRLTVL.

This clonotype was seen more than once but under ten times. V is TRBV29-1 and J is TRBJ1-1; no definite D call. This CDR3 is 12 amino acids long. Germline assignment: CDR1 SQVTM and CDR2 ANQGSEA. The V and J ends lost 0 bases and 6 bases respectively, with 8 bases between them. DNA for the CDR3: TGCAGCGTTGAAGATTCGGAGGCTGAAGCTTTCTTT. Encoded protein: CSVEDSEAEAFF.

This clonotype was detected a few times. This chain's CDR3 is CASSYSYRADQPQHF. The CDR3 region has the DNA TGTGCCAGCAGTTACTCATACCGGGCTGATCAGCCCCAGCATTTT. This chain connects TRBV6-5 to TRBJ1-5; D is ambiguous. From germline, CDR1 is MNHEY and CDR2 SVGAGI. V lost 0 bases and J 5 bases, leaving 11 bases between the germline ends. CDR3 size: 15 residues.

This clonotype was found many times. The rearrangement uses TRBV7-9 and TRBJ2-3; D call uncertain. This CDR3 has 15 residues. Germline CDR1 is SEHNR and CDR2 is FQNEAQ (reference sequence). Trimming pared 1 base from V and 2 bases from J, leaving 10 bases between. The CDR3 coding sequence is TGTGCCAGCAGCTTAGGCGGAAGTCACACAGATACGCAGTATTTT. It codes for CASSLGGSHTDTQYF. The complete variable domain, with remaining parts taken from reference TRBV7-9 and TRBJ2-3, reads DTGVSQNPRHKITKRGQNVTFRCDPISEHNRLYWYRQTLGQGPEFLTYFQNEAQLEKSRLLSDRFSAERPKGSFSTLEIQRTEQGDSAMYLCASSLGGSHTDTQYFGPGTRLTVL.

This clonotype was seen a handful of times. CDR3 coding DNA: TGCAGTGCTAGACGAGTGGTGGGGGGATATCAGCCCCAGCATTTT. Translating it yields CSARRVVGGYQPQHF. V is TRBV20-1 and J is TRBJ1-5, with a tentative D call TRBD1 (5 bases). V lost 2 bases and J 5 bases, leaving 16 bases between the germline ends. Germline CDR1 reads DFQATT; CDR2 reads SNEGSKA (reference sequence). This CDR3 region has 15 residues.

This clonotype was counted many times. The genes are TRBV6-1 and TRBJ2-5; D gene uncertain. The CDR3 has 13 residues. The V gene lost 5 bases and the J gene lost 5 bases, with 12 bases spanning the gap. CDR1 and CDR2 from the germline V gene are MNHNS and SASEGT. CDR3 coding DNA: TGTGCCAGCAGTCCTACTCGACGGGAGACCCAGTACTTC. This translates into CASSPTRRETQYF.

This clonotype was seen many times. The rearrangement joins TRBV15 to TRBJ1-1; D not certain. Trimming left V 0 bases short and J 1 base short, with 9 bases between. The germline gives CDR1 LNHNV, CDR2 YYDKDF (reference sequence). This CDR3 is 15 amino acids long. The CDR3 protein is CATSRDEKGNTEAFF. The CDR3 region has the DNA TGTGCCACCAGCAGAGATGAGAAGGGGAACACTGAAGCTTTCTTT.